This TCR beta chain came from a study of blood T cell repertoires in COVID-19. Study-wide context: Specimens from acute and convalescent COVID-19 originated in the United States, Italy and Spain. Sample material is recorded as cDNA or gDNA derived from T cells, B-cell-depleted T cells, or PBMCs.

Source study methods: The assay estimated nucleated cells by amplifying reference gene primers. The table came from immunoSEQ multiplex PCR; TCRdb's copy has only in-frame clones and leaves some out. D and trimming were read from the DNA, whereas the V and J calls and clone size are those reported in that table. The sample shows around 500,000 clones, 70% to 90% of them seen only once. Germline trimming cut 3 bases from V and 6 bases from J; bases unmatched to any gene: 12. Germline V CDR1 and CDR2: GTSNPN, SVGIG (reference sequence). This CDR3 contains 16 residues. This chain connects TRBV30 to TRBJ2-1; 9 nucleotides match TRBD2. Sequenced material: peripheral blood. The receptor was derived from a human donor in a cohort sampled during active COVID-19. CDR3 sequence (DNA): TGTGCCTGGAGGATGGCGTCGGGACTAGCCTCCAATGAGCAGTTCTTC. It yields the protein CAWRMASGLASNEQFF.